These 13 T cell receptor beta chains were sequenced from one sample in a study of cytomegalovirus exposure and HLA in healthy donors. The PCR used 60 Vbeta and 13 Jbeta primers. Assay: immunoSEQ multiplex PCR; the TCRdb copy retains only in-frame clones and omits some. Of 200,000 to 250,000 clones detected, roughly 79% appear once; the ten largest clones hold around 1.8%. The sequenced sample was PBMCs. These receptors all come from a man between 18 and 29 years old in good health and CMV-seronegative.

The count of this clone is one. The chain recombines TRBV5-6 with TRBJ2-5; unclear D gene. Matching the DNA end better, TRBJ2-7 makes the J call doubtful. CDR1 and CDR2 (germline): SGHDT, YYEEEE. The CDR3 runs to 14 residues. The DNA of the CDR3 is TGTGCCAGCAGCTTGGACGCGAAAGTGTTCGAGCAGTACTTC. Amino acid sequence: CASSLDAKVFEQYF.

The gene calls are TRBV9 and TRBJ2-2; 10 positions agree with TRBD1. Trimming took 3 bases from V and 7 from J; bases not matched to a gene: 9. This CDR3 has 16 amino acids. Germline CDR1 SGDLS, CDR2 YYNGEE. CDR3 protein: CASSAKGQGLNGELFF. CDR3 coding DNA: TGTGCCAGCAGCGCAAAGGGACAGGGGCTCAACGGGGAGCTGTTTTTT. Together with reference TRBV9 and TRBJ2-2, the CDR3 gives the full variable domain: DSGVTQTPKHLITATGQRVTLRCSPRSGDLSVYWYQQSLDQGLQFLIQYYNGEERAKGNILERFSAQQFPDLHSELNLSSLELGDSALYFCASSAKGQGLNGELFFGEGSRLTVL.

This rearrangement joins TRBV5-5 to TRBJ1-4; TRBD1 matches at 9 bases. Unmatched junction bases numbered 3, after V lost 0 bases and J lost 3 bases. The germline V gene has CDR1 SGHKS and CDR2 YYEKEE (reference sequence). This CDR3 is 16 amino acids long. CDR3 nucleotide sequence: TGTGCCAGCAGCTTGGAGGGACAGGGCCCTAATGAAAAACTGTTTTTT. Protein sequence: CASSLEGQGPNEKLFF.

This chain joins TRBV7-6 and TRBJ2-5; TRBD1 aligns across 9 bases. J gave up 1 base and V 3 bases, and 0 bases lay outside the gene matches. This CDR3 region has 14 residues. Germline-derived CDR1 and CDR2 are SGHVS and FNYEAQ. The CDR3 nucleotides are TGTGCCAGCAGCTTGACAGGGGGCCAAGAGACCCAGTACTTC. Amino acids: CASSLTGGQETQYF.

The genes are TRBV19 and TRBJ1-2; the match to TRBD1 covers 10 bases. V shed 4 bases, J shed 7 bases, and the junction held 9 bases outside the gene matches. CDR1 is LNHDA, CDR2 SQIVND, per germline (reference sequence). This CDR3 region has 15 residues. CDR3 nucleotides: TGTGCCAGTAGTACAGGACAGGGGGGCTTCTCTGGCTACACCTTC. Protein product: CASSTGQGGFSGYTF.

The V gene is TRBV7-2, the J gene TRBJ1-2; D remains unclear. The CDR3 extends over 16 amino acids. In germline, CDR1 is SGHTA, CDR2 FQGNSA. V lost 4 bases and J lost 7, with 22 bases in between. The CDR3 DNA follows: TGTGCCAGCAGCTCCCAGGCGACTGGAGGCACGGGTGGCTACACCTTC. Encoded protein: CASSSQATGGTGGYTF.

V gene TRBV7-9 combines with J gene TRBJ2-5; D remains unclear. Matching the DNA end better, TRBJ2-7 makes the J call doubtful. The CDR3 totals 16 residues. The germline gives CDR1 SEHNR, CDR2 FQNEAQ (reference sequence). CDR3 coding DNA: TGTGCCAGCAGCTCGCATTGGGCCGACGGCTCCTACGAGCAGTACTTC. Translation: CASSSHWADGSYEQYF.

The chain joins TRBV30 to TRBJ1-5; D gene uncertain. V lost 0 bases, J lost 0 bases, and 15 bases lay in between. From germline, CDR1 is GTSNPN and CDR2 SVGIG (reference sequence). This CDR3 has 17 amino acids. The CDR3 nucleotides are TGTGCCTGGAGTGTACATATAACAGATTATAGCAATCAGCCCCAGCATTTT. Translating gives CAWSVHITDYSNQPQHF.

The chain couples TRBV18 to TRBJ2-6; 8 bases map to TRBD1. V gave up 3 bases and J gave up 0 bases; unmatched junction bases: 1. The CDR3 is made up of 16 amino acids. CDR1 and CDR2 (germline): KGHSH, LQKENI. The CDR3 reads CASSPGQVSGANVLTF. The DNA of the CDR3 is TGTGCCAGCTCACCGGGACAGGTCTCTGGGGCCAACGTCCTGACTTTC.

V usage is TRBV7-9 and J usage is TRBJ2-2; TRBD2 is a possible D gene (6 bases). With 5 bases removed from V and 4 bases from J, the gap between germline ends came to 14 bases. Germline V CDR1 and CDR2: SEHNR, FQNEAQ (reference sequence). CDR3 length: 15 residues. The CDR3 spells CASSLLGGATGELFF. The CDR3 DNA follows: TGTGCCAGCAGCCTACTCGGGGGTGCCACCGGGGAGCTGTTTTTT.

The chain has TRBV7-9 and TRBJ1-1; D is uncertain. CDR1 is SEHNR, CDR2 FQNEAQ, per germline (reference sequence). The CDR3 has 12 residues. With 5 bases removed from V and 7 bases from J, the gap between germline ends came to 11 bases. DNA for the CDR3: TGTGCCAGCAGCCAGAATGCACGTGAAGCTTTCTTT. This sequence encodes CASSQNAREAFF.

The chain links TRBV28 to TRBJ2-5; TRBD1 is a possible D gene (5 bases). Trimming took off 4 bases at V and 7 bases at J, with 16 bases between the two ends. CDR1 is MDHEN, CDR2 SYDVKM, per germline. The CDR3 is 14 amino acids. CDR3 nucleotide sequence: TGTGCCAGCAGTTCAGGGTCAGCGAAAGTGACCCAGTACTTC. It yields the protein CASSSGSAKVTQYF.

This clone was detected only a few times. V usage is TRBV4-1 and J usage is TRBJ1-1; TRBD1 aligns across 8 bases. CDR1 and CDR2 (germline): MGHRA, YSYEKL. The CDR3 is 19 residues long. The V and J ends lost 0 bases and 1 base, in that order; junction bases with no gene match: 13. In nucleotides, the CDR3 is TGCGCCAGCAGCCAAGAGGGCCTTGACAGGGGAGGGCGGAACACTGAAGCTTTCTTT. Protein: CASSQEGLDRGGRNTEAFF.